One and the same sample provided the 12 T cell receptor beta chains below, sequenced in a study of blood T cell dynamics during melanoma immunotherapy. Specified time point: pre-treatment baseline. Sequencing was performed with immunoSEQ multiplex PCR; in TCRdb, only in-frame clones are kept and a portion is missing. The profile shows 9,000 to 13,000 clones, approximately 90% of them singletons. Specimen: blood, collected from a patient treated with checkpoint blockade. The receptors were sampled from a human donor with melanoma.

The chain recombines TRBV29-1 with TRBJ2-1, with a tentative D call TRBD2 (7 bases). The CDR3 totals 14 residues. Germline V gives CDR1 SQVTM, CDR2 ANQGSEA. The ends were cut back, 3 bases at V and 0 bases at J, with 9 bases in the middle. DNA of the CDR3: TGCAGCGTTGAGCGGGGGCTCTCCTACAATGAGCAGTTCTTC. It translates to CSVERGLSYNEQFF.

This clone has only one observation. This sequence joins TRBV7-8 and TRBJ1-4; no firm D call. This CDR3 comprises 15 residues. Trimming shortened V by 4 bases and J by 5 bases, and 14 bases separated the two germline ends. CDR1 is SGHVS and CDR2 is FQNEAQ in the germline V gene. Here the CDR3 DNA reads TGTGCCAGCAGCTCCCCCTGGTCCAGAAATGAAAAACTGTTTTTT. Encoded protein: CASSSPWSRNEKLFF.

The chain couples TRBV7-2 to TRBJ2-7, with D possibly TRBD1 on 5 matching bases. The CDR3 consists of 12 residues. CDR1 is SGHTA and CDR2 is FQGNSA in the germline V gene. The V end lost 3 bases, the J end lost 9 bases, and 12 bases lay between the germline ends. The CDR3 DNA reads TGTGCCAGCAGCTTTAGCCCGACAGTGCAGTACTTC. It encodes CASSFSPTVQYF.

This clone was seen only once. This chain links TRBV5-1 with TRBJ2-1, with TRBD2 matching over 7 bases. The germline V gene encodes CDR1 SGHRS and CDR2 YFSETQ. The CDR3 spans 16 residues. After removal of 1 base from V and 0 bases from J, the junction contained 4 bases not matched to a gene. CDR3 protein: CASSLWGRASYNEQFF. CDR3 sequence (DNA): TGCGCCAGCAGCTTGTGGGGGAGGGCCTCCTACAATGAGCAGTTCTTC.

The chain uses TRBV19 and TRBJ2-6, with TRBD1 matching 7 bases. The trim removed 0 bases at V and 1 base at J, leaving 3 bases unmatched. This CDR3 contains 17 residues. CDR1 LNHDA and CDR2 SQIVND come from the germline V gene (reference sequence). The chain's CDR3 is CASSIEGGVSGANVLTF. The CDR3 DNA follows: TGTGCCAGTAGTATAGAAGGGGGCGTATCTGGGGCCAACGTCCTGACTTTC.

The gene calls are TRBV9 and TRBJ2-5; D is undetermined. Germline lookup yields CDR1 SGDLS and CDR2 YYNGEE. The CDR3 has 14 residues. Trimming left V 0 bases short and J 2 bases short, with 8 bases between. Here the CDR3 DNA reads TGTGCCAGCAGCGTAGGGGCAGATCAAGAGACCCAGTACTTC. Amino acids: CASSVGADQETQYF. The whole variable domain, filled in from reference TRBV9 and TRBJ2-5, reads DSGVTQTPKHLITATGQRVTLRCSPRSGDLSVYWYQQSLDQGLQFLIQYYNGEERAKGNILERFSAQQFPDLHSELNLSSLELGDSALYFCASSVGADQETQYFGPGTRLLVL.

This rearrangement joins TRBV2 to TRBJ2-3; TRBD2 matches at 9 bases. The CDR3 extends over 15 amino acids. The ends lost 1 base at V and 4 bases at J; junction bases unmatched: 3. Germline CDR1 SNHLY, CDR2 FYNNEI. DNA for the CDR3: TGTGCCAGCAGTGAAGGGCGGGGGGGCTCAGATACGCAGTATTTT. Protein product: CASSEGRGGSDTQYF.

The V call is TRBV5-1, the J call TRBJ2-3; 12 bases are a match to TRBD2. Unmatched junction bases numbered 5, after V lost 7 bases and J lost 5 bases. CDR3 length equals 14 residues. Germline V gives CDR1 SGHRS, CDR2 YFSETQ. CDR3 sequence: CASSRLAGVDTQYF. In nucleotides, the CDR3 is TGCGCCAGCTCAAGACTAGCGGGAGTAGATACGCAGTATTTT.

The V gene is TRBV2, the J gene TRBJ2-1; no clear D gene. Trimming cost V 5 bases and J 4 bases, with 3 bases left between them. Germline V gene data show CDR1 as SNHLY and CDR2 as FYNNEI. This CDR3 spans 11 amino acids. CDR3 amino acids: CASSNYNEQFF. CDR3 nucleotides: TGTGCCAGCAGTAATTACAATGAGCAGTTCTTC.

The V gene is TRBV5-5, the J gene TRBJ1-2; D gene unclear. The length of the CDR3 is 13 residues. The V end was cut by 7 bases, the J end by 4 bases, with 14 bases between. Germline V gives CDR1 SGHKS, CDR2 YYEKEE (reference sequence). The CDR3 spells CASSPFQLYGYTF. CDR3 DNA: TGTGCCAGCTCCCCGTTTCAACTCTATGGCTACACCTTC.

The CDR3 DNA is TGTGCCAGCAGTTACGGTCGGGGGGATACGCAGTATTTT. Translated: CASSYGRGDTQYF. This chain uses TRBV6-6 with TRBJ2-3; D is possibly TRBD2 (6 bases). CDR1 and CDR2 (germline): MNHNY, SVGAGI (reference sequence). The CDR3 sequence is 13 residues long. Trimming removed 2 bases from V and 6 bases from J, with 9 bases in between.

The chain has TRBV5-1 and TRBJ1-1; possibly TRBD1 for D (6 bases). The CDR3 spans 14 residues. V dropped 2 bases and J dropped 1 base, with 9 bases sitting between them. Germline CDR1 reads SGHRS; CDR2 reads YFSETQ. CDR3 sequence reads: CASSLQGRNTEAFF. The CDR3, as DNA: TGCGCCAGCAGCTTACAGGGTAGGAACACTGAAGCTTTCTTT. Full variable domain (remainder filled in from reference TRBV5-1 and TRBJ1-1): KAGVTQTPRYLIKTRGQQVTLSCSPISGHRSVSWYQQTPGQGLQFLFEYFSETQRNKGNFPGRFSGRQFSNSRSEMNVSTLELGDSALYLCASSLQGRNTEAFFGQGTRLTVV.